These 3 T cell receptor beta chains were all obtained from the same sample, sequenced in a study of cytomegalovirus exposure and HLA in healthy donors. In the PCR, 60 Vbeta and 13 Jbeta primers were used. The data were produced by immunoSEQ multiplex PCR, yet TCRdb's version contains in-frame clones alone and is incomplete. The sample consists of tens of thousands of clones, 80% of them appearing once. Sequencing was performed on PBMCs. Receptor source: a woman aged 45-60 years in good health and CMV-seropositive.

The chain links TRBV9 to TRBJ2-5; 7 bases agree with TRBD1. Looked up from germline, CDR1 is SGDLS and CDR2 is YYNGEE. The CDR3 has 15 amino acids. The trim removed 3 bases at V and 2 bases at J, leaving 7 bases unmatched. CDR3: CASSAGTAYQETQYF. In nucleotides, the CDR3 is TGTGCCAGCAGCGCAGGGACAGCGTATCAAGAGACCCAGTACTTC.

V and J are TRBV5-1 and TRBJ1-4; D is perhaps TRBD1 (5 bases). The V gene lost 4 bases and the J gene lost 8 bases, with 21 bases spanning the gap. The CDR3 contains 16 residues. The V gene's germline CDR1 is SGHRS and CDR2 YFSETQ. This CDR3 is CASSHHPTAQQEKLFF. The CDR3, as DNA: TGCGCCAGCAGCCACCACCCGACAGCTCAACAAGAAAAACTGTTTTTT.

The genes are TRBV6-5 and TRBJ1-2; D not resolved. CDR3 length: 15 residues. Germline V gene data show CDR1 as MNHEY and CDR2 as SVGAGI. V shed 7 bases and J shed 4 bases, with 19 bases lying between them. As DNA, the CDR3 is TGTGCCAGCATTGGTGAGAGGGCAGGAGCCTATGGCTACACCTTC. Amino acid sequence: CASIGERAGAYGYTF.